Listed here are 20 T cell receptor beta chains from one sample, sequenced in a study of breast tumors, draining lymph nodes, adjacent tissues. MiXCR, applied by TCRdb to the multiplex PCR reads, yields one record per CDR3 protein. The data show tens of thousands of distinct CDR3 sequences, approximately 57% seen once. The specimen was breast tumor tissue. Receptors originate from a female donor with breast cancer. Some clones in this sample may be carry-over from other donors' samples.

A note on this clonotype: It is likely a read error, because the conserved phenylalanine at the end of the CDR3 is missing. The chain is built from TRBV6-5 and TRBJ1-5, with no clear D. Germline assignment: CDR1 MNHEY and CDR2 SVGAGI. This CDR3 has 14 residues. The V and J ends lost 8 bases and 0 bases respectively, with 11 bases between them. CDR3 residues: CASWGACSNQPQHC. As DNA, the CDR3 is TGTGCCAGCTGGGGAGCTTGTAGCAATCAGCCCCAGCATTGT.

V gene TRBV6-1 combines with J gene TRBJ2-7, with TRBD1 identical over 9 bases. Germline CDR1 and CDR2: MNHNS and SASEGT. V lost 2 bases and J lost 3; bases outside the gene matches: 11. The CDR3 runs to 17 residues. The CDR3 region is CASSEIVWGQGVYEQYV. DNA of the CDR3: TGTGCCAGCAGTGAAATAGTTTGGGGACAGGGAGTCTACGAGCAGTACGTC.

The chain's CDR3 is CASSQALAFSYNEQFF. The DNA for the CDR3 is TGTGCCAGCAGCCAAGCCCTAGCGTTCTCCTACAATGAGCAGTTCTTC. This chain connects TRBV12-3 or TRBV12-4 to TRBJ2-1; D might be TRBD2 (6 bases). Trimming took 6 bases from V and 0 from J, leaving 15 bases between them. The CDR3 consists of 16 residues.

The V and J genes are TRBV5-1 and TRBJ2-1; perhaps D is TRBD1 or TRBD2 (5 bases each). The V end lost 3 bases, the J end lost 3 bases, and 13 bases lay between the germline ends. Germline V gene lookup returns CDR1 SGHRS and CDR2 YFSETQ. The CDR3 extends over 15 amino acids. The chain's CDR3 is CASSSTGTDYNEQFF. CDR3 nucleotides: TGCGCCAGCAGCTCTACCGGGACGGACTACAATGAGCAGTTCTTC.

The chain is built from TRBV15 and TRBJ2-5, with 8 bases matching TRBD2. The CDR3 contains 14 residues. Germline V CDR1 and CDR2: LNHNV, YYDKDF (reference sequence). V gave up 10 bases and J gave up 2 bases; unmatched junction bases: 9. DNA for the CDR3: TGTGCCAGCGGGAGGTCCGGTGCTCAAGAGACCCAGTACTTC. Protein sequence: CASGRSGAQETQYF.

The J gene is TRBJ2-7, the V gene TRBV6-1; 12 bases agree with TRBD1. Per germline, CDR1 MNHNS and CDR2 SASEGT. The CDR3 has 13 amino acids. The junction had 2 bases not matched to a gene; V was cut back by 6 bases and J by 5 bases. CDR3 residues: CASRGQGADEQYF. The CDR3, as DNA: TGTGCCAGCAGGGGACAGGGGGCGGACGAGCAGTACTTC.

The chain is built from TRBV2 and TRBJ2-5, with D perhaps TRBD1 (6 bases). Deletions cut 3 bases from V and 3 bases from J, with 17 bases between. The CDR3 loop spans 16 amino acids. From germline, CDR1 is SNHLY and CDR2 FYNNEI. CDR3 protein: CASSDPRHRVEETQYF. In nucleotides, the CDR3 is TGTGCCAGCAGTGATCCCCGCCACAGGGTGGAAGAGACCCAGTACTTC.

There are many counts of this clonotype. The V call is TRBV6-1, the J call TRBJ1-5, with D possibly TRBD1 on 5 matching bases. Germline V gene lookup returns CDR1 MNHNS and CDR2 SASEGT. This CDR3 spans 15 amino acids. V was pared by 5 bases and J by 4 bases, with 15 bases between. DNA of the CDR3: TGTGCCAGCAGTCAGCGGGAGGGGCGGAATCAGCCCCAGCATTTT. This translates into CASSQREGRNQPQHF.

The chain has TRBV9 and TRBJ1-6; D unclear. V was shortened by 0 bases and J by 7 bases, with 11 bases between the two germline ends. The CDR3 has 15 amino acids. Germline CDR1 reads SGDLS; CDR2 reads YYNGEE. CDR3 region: CASSVDGIGNSPLHF. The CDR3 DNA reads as TGTGCCAGCAGCGTAGACGGAATAGGGAATTCACCCCTCCACTTT. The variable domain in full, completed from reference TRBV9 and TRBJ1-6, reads DSGVTQTPKHLITATGQRVTLRCSPRSGDLSVYWYQQSLDQGLQFLIQYYNGEERAKGNILERFSAQQFPDLHSELNLSSLELGDSALYFCASSVDGIGNSPLHFGNGTRLTVT.

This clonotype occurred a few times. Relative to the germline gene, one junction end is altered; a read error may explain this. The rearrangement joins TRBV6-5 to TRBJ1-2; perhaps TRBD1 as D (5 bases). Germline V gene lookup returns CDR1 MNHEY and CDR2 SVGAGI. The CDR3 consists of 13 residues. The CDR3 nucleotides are TGTGCCAGCTCGCACAGGCGTAACTATGGCTGCACCTTC. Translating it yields CASSHRRNYGCTF.

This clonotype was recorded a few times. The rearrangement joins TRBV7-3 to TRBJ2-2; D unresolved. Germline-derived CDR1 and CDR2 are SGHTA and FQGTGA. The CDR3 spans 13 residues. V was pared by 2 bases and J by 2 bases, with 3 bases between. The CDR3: CASSLSNTGELFF. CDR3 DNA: TGTGCCAGCAGCTTATCAAACACCGGGGAGCTGTTTTTT.

CDR3 protein: CASSRHPSGNEQFF. The CDR3 DNA follows: TGTGCCAGCAGTCGACACCCTAGCGGGAATGAGCAGTTCTTC. The chain joins TRBV2 to TRBJ2-1; TRBD2 matches 8 bases. Germline-derived CDR1 and CDR2 are SNHLY and FYNNEI. V lost 5 bases to trimming and J lost 7 bases; unmatched junction nucleotides: 7. The CDR3 has 14 residues.

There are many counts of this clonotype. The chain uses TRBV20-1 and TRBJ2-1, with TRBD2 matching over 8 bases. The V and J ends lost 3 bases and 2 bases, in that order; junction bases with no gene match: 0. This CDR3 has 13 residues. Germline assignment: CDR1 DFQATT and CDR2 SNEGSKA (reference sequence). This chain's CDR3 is CSASGRAYNEQFF. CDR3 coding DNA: TGCAGTGCTAGCGGGAGGGCCTACAATGAGCAGTTCTTC.

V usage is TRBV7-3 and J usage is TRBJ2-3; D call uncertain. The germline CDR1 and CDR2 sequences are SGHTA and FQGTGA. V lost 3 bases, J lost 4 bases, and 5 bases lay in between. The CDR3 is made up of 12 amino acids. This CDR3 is CASSFSPDTQYF. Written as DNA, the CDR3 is TGTGCCAGCAGCTTTTCTCCAGATACGCAGTATTTT.

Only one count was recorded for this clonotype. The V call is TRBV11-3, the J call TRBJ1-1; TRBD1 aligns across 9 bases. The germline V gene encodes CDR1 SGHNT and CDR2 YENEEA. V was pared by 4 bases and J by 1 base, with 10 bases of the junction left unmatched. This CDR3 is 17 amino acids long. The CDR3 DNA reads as TGTGCCAGCAGCTCCCAAGGACAGGGGATGGGGAACACTGAAGCTTTCTTT. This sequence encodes CASSSQGQGMGNTEAFF.

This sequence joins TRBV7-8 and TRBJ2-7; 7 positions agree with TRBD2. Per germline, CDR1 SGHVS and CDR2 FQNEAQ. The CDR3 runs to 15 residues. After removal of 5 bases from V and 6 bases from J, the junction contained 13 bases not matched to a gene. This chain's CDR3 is CASSLGTSGVREQYF. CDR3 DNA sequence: TGTGCCAGCAGCCTCGGGACCAGCGGGGTCCGCGAGCAGTACTTC. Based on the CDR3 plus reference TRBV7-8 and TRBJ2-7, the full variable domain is GAGVSQSPRYKVAKRGQDVALRCDPISGHVSLFWYQQALGQGPEFLTYFQNEAQLDKSGLPSDRFFAERPEGSVSTLKIQRTQQEDSAVYLCASSLGTSGVREQYFGPGTRLTVT.

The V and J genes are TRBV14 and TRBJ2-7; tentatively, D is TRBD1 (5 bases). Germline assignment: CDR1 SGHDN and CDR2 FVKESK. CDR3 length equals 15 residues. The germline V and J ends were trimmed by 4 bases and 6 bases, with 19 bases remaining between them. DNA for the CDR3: TGTGCCAGCAGCCTGTCCCTAGGGGCGGCAGTCGAGCAGTACTTC. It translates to CASSLSLGAAVEQYF.

The CDR3 region is CASTKTGTANYGYTF. Written as DNA, the CDR3 is TGTGCCAGCACAAAAACAGGGACAGCTAACTATGGCTACACCTTC. The chain carries TRBV5-6 and TRBJ1-2, with 7 bases fitting TRBD1. V gave up 6 bases and J gave up 0 bases; unmatched junction bases: 8. The CDR3 length is 15 residues. CDR1 and CDR2 (germline): SGHDT, YYEEEE.

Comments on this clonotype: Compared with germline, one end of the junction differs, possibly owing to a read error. The CDR3 sequence: CASGVGKGDTQNF. CDR3 nucleotides: TGTGCCAGCGGTGTTGGGAAAGGCGATACGCAGAATTTT. The chain links TRBV2 to TRBJ2-3; D call uncertain. The V gene's germline CDR1 is SNHLY and CDR2 FYNNEI. The CDR3 is 13 residues long.

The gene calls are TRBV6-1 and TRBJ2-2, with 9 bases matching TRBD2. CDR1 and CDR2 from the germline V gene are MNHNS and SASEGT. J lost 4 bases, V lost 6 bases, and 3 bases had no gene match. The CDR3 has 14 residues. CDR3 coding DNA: TGTGCCAGCAGCCGACTAGCGGCCACCGGGGAGCTGTTTTTT. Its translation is CASSRLAATGELFF.